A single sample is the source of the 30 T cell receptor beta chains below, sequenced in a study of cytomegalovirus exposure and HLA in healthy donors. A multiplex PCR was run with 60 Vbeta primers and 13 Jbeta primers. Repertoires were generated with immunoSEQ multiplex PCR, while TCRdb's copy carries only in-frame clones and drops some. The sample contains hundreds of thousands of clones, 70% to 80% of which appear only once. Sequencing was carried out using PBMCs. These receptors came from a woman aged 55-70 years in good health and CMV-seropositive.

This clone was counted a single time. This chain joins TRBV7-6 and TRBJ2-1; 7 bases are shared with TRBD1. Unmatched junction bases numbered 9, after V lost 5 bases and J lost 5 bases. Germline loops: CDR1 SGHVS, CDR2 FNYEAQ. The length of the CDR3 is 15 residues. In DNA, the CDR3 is TGTGCCAGCAGCGCAAGGACAGGTCCTAACAATGAGCAGTTCTTC. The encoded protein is CASSARTGPNNEQFF. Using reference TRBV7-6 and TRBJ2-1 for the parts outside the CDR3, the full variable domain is GAGVSQSPRYKVTKRGQDVALRCDPISGHVSLYWYRQALGQGPEFLTYFNYEAQQDKSGLPNDRFSAERPEGSISTLTIQRTEQRDSAMYRCASSARTGPNNEQFFGPGTRLTVL.

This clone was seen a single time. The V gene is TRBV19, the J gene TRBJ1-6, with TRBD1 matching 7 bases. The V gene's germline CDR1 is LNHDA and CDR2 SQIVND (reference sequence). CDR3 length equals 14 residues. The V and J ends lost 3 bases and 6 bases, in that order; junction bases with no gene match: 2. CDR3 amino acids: CASSIRQGNSPLHF. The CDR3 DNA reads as TGTGCCAGTAGTATCCGACAGGGTAATTCACCCCTCCACTTT. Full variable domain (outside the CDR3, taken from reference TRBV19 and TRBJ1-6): DGGITQSPKYLFRKEGQNVTLSCEQNLNHDAMYWYRQDPGQGLRLIYYSQIVNDFQKGDIAEGYSVSREKKESFPLTVTSAQKNPTAFYLCASSIRQGNSPLHFGNGTRLTVT.

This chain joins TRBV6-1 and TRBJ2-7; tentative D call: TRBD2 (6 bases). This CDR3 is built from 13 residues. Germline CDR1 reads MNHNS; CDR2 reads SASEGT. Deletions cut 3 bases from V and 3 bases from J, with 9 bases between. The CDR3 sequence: CASSDGGVYEQYF. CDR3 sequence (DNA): TGTGCCAGCAGTGATGGCGGGGTCTACGAGCAGTACTTC.

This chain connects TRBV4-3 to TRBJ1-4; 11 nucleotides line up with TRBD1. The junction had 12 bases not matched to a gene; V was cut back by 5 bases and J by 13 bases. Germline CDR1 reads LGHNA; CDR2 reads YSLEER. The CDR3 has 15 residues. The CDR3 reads CASSLGQGARGRLFF. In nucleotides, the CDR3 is TGCGCCAGCAGCTTAGGACAGGGGGCGAGAGGGAGACTGTTTTTT.

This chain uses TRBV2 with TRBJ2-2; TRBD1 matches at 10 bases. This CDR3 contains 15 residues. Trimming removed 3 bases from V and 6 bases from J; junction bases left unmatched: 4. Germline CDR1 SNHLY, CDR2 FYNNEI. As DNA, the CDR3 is TGTGCCAGCAGTGAGGGACAGGGGATCCCCGGGGAGCTGTTTTTT. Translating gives CASSEGQGIPGELFF. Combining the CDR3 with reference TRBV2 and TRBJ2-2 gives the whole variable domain EPEVTQTPSHQVTQMGQEVILRCVPISNHLYFYWYRQILGQKVEFLVSFYNNEISEKSEIFDDQFSVERPDGSNFTLKIRSTKLEDSAMYFCASSEGQGIPGELFFGEGSRLTVL.

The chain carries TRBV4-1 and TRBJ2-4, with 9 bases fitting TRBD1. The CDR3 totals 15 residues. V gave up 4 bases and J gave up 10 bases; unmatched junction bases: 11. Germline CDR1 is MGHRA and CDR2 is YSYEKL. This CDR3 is CASSRRDRELGIQYF. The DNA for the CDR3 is TGCGCCAGCAGCCGAAGGGACAGGGAGTTGGGGATTCAGTACTTC.

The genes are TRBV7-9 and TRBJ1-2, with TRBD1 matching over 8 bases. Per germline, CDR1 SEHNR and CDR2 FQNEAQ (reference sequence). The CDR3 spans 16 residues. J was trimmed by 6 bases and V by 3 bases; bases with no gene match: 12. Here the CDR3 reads CASSFSGGAGGNGYTF. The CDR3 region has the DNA TGTGCCAGCAGCTTTTCGGGTGGGGCAGGGGGCAATGGCTACACCTTC.

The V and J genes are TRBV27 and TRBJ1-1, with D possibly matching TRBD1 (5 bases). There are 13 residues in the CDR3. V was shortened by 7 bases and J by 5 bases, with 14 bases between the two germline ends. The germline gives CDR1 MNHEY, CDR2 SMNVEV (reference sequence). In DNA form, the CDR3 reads TGTGCCAGCATCTTAATGGGGGGTACTGAAGCTTTCTTT. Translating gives CASILMGGTEAFF.

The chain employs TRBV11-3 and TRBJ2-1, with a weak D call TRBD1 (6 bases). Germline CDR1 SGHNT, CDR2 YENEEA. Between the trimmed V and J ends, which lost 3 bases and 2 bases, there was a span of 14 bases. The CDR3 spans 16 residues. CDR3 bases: TGTGCCAGCAGCTTGAATTCCGGGACAACCTACAATGAGCAGTTCTTC. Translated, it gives CASSLNSGTTYNEQFF.

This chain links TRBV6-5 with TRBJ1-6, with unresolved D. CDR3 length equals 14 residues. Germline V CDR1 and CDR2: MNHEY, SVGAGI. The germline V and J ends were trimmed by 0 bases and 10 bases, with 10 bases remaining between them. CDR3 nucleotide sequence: TGTGCCAGCAGTTACTCTAGGGAGGGCTCACCCCTCCACTTT. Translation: CASSYSREGSPLHF.

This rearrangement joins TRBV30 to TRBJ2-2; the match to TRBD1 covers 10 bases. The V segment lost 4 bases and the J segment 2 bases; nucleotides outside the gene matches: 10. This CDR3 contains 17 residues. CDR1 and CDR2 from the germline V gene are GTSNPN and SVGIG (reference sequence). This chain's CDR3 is CAWTPAGTGVNTGELFF. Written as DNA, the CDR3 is TGTGCCTGGACCCCCGCCGGGACAGGGGTCAACACCGGGGAGCTGTTTTTT.

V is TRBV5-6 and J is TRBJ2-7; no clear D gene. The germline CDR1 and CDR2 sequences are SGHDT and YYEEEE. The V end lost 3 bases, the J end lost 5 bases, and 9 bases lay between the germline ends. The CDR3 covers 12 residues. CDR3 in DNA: TGTGCCAGCAGCTATGCAGTCCACGAGCAGTACTTC. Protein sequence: CASSYAVHEQYF.

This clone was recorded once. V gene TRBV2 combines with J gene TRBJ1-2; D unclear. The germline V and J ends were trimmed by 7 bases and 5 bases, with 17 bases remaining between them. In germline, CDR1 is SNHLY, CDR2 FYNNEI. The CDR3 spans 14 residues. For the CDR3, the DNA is TGTGCCAGCATCAAAGCTACGGTACTTTATGGCTACACCTTC. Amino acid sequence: CASIKATVLYGYTF. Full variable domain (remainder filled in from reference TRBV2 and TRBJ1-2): EPEVTQTPSHQVTQMGQEVILRCVPISNHLYFYWYRQILGQKVEFLVSFYNNEISEKSEIFDDQFSVERPDGSNFTLKIRSTKLEDSAMYFCASIKATVLYGYTFGSGTRLTVV.

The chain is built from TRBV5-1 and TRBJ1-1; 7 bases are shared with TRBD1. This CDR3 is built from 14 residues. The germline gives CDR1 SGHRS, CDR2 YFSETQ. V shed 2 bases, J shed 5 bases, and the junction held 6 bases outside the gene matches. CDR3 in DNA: TGCGCCAGCAGCTTAAGGGGGCGAAGTACTGAAGCTTTCTTT. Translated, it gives CASSLRGRSTEAFF.

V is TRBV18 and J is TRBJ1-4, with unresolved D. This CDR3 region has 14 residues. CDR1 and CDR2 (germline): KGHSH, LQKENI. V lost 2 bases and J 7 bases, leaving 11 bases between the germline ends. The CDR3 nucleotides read TGTGCCAGCTCACCAGAGTCGAGCGGTGAAAAACTGTTTTTT. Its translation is CASSPESSGEKLFF.

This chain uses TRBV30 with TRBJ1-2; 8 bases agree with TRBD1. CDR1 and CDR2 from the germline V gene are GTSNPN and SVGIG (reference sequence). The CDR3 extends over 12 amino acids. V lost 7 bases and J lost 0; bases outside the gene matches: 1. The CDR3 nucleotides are TGTGCCTCGGGACAGGCTAACTATGGCTACACCTTC. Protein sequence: CASGQANYGYTF.

The DNA for the CDR3 is TGTGCCAGCAGTTTAGTATCGACAGGACGTGGTCGCACTGAAGCTTTCTTT. This gives the protein CASSLVSTGRGRTEAFF. The rearrangement uses TRBV27 and TRBJ1-1; maybe TRBD1 (6 bases). Trimming took 2 bases from V and 4 from J, leaving 20 bases between them. This CDR3 comprises 17 residues. CDR1 MNHEY and CDR2 SMNVEV come from the germline V gene (reference sequence).

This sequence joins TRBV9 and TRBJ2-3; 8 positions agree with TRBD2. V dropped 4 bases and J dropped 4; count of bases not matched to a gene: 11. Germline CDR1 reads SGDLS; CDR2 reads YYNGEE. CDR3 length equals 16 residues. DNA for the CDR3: TGTGCCAGCAGCCCCCCATCCTCCGGGGGGGCAGATACGCAGTATTTT. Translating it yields CASSPPSSGGADTQYF.

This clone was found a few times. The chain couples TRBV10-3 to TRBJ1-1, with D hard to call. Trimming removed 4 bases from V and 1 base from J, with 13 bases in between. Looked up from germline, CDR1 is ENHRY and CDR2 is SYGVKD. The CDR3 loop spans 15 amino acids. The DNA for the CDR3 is TGTGCCATCAGTGCCATGTTGGGAGGGAACACTGAAGCTTTCTTT. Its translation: CAISAMLGGNTEAFF.

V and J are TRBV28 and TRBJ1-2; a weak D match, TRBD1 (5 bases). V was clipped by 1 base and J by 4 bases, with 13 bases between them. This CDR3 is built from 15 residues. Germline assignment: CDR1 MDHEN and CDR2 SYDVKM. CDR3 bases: TGTGCCAGCAGTTTATCCGGTCAGGGAAGCTATGGCTACACCTTC. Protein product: CASSLSGQGSYGYTF.

The CDR3 DNA sequence: TGTGCCAGCAGTATGGCGGGGGGACAGGGAAACTACAATGAGCAGTTCTTC. Translated, it gives CASSMAGGQGNYNEQFF. V usage is TRBV5-4 and J usage is TRBJ2-1; possible D gene TRBD1, 9 bases. The CDR3 spans 17 residues. Germline loops: CDR1 SGHNT, CDR2 YYREEE (reference sequence). V lost 5 bases, J lost 3 bases, and 21 bases lay in between. Complete variable domain (other parts from reference TRBV5-4 and TRBJ2-1): ETGVTQSPTHLIKTRGQQVTLRCSSQSGHNTVSWYQQALGQGPQFIFQYYREEENGRGNFPPRFSGLQFPNYSSELNVNALELDDSALYLCASSMAGGQGNYNEQFFGPGTRLTVL.

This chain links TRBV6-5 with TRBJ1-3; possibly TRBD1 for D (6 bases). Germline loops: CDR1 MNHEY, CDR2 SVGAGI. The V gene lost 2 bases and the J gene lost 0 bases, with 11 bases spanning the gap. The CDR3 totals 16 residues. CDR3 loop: CASSYGGPSSGNTIYF. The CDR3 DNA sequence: TGTGCCAGCAGTTACGGGGGCCCGAGCTCTGGAAACACCATATATTTT.

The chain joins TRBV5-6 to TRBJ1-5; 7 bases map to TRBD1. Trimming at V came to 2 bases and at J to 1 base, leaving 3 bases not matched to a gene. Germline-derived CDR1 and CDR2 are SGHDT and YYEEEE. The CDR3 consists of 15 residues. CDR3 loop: CASSLKTGSNQPQHF. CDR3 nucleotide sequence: TGTGCCAGCAGCTTAAAGACAGGGAGCAATCAGCCCCAGCATTTT.

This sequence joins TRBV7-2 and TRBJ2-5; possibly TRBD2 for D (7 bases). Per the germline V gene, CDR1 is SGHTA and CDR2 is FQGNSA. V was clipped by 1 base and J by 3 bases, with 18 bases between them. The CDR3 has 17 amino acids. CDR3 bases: TGTGCCAGCAGCTTAGTCGCGCGGGGGCCGGACAAAGAGACCCAGTACTTC. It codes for CASSLVARGPDKETQYF.

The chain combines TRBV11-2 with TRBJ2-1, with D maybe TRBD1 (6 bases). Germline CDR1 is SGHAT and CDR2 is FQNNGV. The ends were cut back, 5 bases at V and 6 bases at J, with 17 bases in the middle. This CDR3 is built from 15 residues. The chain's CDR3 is CASSPDRTVFNEQFF. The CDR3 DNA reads TGTGCCAGCAGCCCAGACAGGACAGTCTTCAATGAGCAGTTCTTC.

This chain's CDR3 is CASSARLAGGPSNGELFF. CDR3 DNA: TGTGCCAGCAGCGCCCGATTAGCGGGGGGGCCTAGTAACGGGGAGCTGTTTTTT. This sequence joins TRBV9 and TRBJ2-2; TRBD2 matches 11 bases. The V gene's germline CDR1 is SGDLS and CDR2 YYNGEE. V gave up 3 bases and J gave up 7 bases; unmatched junction bases: 14. The CDR3 runs to 18 residues.

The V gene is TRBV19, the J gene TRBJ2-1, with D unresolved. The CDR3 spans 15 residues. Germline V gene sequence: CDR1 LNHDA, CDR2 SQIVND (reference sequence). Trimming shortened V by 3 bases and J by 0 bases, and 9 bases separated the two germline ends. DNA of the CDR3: TGTGCCAGTAGTATCTCCGCGGACTCCTACAATGAGCAGTTCTTC. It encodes CASSISADSYNEQFF.

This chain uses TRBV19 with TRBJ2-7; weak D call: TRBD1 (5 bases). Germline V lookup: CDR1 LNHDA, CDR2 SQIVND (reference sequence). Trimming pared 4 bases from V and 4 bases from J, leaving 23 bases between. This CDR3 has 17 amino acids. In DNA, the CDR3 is TGTGCCAGTAGTAGCTATTCGACAGCTCCACTTAGTTACGAGCAGTACTTC. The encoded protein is CASSSYSTAPLSYEQYF.

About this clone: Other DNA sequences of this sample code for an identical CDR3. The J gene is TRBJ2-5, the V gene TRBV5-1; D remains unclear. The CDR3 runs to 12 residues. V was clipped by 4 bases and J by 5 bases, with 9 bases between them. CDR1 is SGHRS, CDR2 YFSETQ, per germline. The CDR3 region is CASSLARETQYF. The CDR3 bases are TGCGCCAGCAGCCTGGCCCGGGAGACCCAGTACTTC.

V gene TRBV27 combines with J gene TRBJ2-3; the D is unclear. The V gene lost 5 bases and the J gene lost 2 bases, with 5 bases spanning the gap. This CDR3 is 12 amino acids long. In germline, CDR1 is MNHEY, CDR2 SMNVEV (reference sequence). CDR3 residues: CASSPNTDTQYF. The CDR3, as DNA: TGTGCCAGCAGTCCCAACACAGATACGCAGTATTTT.